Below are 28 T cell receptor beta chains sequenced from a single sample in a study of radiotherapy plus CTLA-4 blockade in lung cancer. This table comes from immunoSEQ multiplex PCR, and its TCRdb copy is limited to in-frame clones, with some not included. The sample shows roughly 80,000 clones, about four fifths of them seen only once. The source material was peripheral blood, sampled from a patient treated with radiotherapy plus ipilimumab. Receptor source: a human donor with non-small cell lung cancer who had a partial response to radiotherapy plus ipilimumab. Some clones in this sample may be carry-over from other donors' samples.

The CDR3 here is CASSSSGAGNTIYF. The CDR3 region has the DNA TGCGCCAGCAGCTCCTCGGGGGCTGGAAACACCATATATTTT. The V and J genes are TRBV5-1 and TRBJ1-3; D is possibly TRBD1 (5 bases). V dropped 3 bases and J dropped 2 bases, with 9 bases sitting between them. The CDR3 runs 14 residues. Germline V gives CDR1 SGHRS, CDR2 YFSETQ.

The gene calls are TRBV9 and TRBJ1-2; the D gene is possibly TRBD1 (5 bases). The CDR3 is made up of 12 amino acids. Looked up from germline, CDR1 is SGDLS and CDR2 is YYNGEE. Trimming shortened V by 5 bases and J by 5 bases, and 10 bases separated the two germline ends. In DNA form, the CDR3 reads TGTGCCAGCAGGGGGCACGATTATGGCTACACCTTC. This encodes CASRGHDYGYTF.

The CDR3 sequence: CASSLAVLAGGNEQFF. The CDR3 nucleotides are TGTGCCAGCAGCTTAGCGGTTCTGGCGGGAGGCAATGAGCAGTTCTTC. This rearrangement joins TRBV7-9 to TRBJ2-1; 8 bases fit TRBD2. Germline CDR1 is SEHNR and CDR2 is FQNEAQ (reference sequence). The ends lost 0 bases at V and 6 bases at J; junction bases unmatched: 7. This CDR3 has 16 residues.

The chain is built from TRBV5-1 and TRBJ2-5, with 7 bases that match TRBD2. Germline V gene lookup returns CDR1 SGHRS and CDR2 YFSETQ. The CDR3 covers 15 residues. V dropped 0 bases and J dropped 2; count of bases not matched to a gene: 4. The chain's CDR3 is CASSLAGTIQETQYF. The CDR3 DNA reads TGCGCCAGCAGCTTGGCGGGGACTATACAAGAGACCCAGTACTTC.

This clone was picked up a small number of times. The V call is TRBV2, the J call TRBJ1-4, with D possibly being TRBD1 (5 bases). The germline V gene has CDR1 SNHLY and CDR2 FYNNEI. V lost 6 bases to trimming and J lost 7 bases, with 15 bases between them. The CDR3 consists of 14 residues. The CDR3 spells CASRVQVAFEKLFF. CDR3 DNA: TGTGCCAGCAGAGTACAGGTTGCTTTTGAAAAACTGTTTTTT.

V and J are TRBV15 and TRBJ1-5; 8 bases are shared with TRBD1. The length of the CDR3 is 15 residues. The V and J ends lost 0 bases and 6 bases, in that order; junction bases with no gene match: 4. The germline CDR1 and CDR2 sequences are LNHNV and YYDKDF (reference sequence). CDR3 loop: CATSRDFDRGQPQHF. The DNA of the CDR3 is TGTGCCACCAGCAGAGATTTCGACAGGGGTCAGCCCCAGCATTTT.

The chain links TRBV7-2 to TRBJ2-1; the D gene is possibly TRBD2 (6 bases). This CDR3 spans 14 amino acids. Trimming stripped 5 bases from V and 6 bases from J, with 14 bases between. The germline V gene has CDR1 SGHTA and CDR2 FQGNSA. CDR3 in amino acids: CASSLTSEANEQFF. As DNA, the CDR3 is TGTGCCAGCAGCCTGACTAGTGAGGCCAATGAGCAGTTCTTC.

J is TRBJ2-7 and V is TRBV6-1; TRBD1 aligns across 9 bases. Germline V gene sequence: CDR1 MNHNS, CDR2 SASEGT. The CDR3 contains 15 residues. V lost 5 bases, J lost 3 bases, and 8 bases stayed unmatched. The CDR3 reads CASSPSGQGSYEQYF. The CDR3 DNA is TGTGCCAGCAGTCCAAGCGGACAGGGGAGCTACGAGCAGTACTTC.

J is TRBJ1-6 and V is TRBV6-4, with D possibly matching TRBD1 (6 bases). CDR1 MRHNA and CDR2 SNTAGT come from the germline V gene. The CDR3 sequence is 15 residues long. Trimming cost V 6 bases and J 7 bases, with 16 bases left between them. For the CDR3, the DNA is TGTGCCAGCAGCCTATACTACGGGACAAATTCACCCCTCCACTTT. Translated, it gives CASSLYYGTNSPLHF.

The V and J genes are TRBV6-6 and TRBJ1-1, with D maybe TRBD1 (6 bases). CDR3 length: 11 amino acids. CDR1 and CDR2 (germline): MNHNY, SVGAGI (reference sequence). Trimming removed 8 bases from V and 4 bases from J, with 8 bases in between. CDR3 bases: TGTGCCAGCCGAGGGGGCACTGAAGCTTTCTTT. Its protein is CASRGGTEAFF.

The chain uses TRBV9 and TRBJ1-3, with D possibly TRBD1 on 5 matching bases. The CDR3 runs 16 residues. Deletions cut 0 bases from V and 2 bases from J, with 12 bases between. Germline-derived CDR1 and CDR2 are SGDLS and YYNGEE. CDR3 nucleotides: TGTGCCAGCAGCGTAGTCGGGGGTTTGACTGGAAACACCATATATTTT. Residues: CASSVVGGLTGNTIYF.

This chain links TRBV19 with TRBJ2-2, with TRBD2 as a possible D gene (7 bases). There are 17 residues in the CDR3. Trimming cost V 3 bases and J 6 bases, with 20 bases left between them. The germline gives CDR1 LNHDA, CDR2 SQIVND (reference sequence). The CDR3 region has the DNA TGTGCCAGTAGTATTCGATTCGGGGGGCAAGAGGCCGGGGAGCTGTTTTTT. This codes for CASSIRFGGQEAGELFF.

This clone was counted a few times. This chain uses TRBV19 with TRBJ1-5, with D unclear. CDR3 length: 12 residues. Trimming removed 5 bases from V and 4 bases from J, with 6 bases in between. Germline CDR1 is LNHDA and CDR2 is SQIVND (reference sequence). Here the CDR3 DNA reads TGTGCCAGTAGTCGTCCTAATCAGCCCCAGCATTTT. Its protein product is CASSRPNQPQHF.

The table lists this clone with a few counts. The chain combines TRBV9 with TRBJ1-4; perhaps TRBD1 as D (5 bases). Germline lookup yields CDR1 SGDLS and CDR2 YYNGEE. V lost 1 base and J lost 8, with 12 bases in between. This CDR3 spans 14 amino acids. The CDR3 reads CASSVTGAGEKLFF. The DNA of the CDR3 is TGTGCCAGCAGCGTAACAGGAGCGGGGGAAAAACTGTTTTTT.

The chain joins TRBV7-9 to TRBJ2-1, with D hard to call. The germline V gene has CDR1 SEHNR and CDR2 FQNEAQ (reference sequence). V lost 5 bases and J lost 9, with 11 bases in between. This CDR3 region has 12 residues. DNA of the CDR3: TGTGCCAGCAGCCTACAACTAAGTGAGCAGTTCTTC. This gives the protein CASSLQLSEQFF. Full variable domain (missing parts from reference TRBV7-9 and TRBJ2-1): DTGVSQNPRHKITKRGQNVTFRCDPISEHNRLYWYRQTLGQGPEFLTYFQNEAQLEKSRLLSDRFSAERPKGSFSTLEIQRTEQGDSAMYLCASSLQLSEQFFGPGTRLTVL.

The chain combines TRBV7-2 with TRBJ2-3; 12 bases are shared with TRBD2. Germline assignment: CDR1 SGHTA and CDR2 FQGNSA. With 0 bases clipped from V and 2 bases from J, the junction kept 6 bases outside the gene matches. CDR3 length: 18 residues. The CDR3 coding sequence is TGTGCCAGCAGCTTAGCCCCACTAGCGGGGGGCTCCACAGATACGCAGTATTTT. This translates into CASSLAPLAGGSTDTQYF.

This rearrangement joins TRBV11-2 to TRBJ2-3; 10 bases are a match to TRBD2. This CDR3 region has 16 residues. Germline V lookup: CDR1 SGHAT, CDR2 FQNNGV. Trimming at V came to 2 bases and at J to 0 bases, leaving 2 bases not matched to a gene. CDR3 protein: CASSLPLAGSTDTQYF. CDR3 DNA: TGTGCCAGCAGCTTACCACTAGCGGGAAGCACAGATACGCAGTATTTT.

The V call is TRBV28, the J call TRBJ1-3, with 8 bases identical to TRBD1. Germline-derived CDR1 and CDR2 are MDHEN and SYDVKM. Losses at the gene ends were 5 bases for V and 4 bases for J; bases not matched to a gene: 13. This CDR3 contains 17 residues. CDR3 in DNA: TGTGCCAGCAGTCCTTATCCTCGACAGGGGCGAGGAAACACCATATATTTT. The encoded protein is CASSPYPRQGRGNTIYF.

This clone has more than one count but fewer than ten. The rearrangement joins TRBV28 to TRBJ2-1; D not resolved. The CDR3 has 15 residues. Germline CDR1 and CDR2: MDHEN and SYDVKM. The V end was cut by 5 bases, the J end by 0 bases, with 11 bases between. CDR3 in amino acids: CASSPVLSSYNEQFF. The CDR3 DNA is TGTGCCAGCAGTCCCGTCTTGAGCTCCTACAATGAGCAGTTCTTC.

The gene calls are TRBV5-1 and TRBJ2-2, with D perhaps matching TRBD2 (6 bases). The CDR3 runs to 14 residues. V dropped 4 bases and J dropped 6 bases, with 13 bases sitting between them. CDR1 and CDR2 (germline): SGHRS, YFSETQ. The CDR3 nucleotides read TGCGCCAGCAGCCCCGGGGACTCAGCCGGGGAGCTGTTTTTT. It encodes CASSPGDSAGELFF.

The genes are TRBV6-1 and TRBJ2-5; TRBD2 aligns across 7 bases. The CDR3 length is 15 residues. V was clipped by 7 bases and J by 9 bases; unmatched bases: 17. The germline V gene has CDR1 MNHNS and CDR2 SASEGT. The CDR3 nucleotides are TGTGCCAGCACCACCCTCCTTACCGGGGGAGGGCCCCAGTACTTC. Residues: CASTTLLTGGGPQYF.

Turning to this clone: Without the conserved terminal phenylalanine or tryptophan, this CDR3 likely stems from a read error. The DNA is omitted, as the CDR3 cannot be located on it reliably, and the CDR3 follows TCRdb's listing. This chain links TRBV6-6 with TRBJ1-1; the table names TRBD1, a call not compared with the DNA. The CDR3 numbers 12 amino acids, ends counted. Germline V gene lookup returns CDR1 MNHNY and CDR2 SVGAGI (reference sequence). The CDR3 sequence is CASSLDQGTRLL.

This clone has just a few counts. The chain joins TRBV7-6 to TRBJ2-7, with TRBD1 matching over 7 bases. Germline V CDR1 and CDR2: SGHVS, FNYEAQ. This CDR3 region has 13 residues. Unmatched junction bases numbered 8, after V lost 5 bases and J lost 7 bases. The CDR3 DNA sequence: TGTGCCAGCAGCGTTGCCCGACAGGGTGAGCAGTACTTC. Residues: CASSVARQGEQYF. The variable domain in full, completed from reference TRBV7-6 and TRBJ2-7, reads GAGVSQSPRYKVTKRGQDVALRCDPISGHVSLYWYRQALGQGPEFLTYFNYEAQQDKSGLPNDRFSAERPEGSISTLTIQRTEQRDSAMYRCASSVARQGEQYFGPGTRLTVT.

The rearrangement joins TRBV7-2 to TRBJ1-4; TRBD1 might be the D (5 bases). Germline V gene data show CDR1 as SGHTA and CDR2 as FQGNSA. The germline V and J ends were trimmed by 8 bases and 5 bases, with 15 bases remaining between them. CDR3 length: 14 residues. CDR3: CASQGRQGNEKLFF. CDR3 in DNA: TGTGCCAGCCAAGGGAGGCAGGGAAATGAAAAACTGTTTTTT.

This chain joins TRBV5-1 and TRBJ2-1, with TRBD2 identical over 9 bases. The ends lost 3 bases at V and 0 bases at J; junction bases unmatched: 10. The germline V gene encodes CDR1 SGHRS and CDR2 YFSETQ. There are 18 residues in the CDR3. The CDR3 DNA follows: TGCGCCAGCAGCTGGGGTGGAGCAGCGGGGGGCTCCTACAATGAGCAGTTCTTC. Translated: CASSWGGAAGGSYNEQFF.

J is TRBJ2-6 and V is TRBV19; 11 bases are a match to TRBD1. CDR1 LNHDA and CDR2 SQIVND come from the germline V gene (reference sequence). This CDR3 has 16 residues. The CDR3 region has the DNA TGTCCAAACCCGGGACAGGGGGTTTCTGGGGCCAACGTCCTGACTTTC. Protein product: CPNPGQGVSGANVLTF.

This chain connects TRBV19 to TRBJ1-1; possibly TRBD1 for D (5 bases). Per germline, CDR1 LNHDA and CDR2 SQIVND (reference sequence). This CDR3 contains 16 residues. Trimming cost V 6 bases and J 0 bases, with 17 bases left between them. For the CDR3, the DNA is TGTGCCAGTAGCCCAAATACCAGGGCCCTGAACACTGAAGCTTTCTTT. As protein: CASSPNTRALNTEAFF.

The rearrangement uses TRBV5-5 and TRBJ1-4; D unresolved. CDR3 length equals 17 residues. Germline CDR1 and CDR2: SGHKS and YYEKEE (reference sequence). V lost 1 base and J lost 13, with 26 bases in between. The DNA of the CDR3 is TGTGCCAGCAGCTTGCTAGCCCAAGTCGTAGAACGAAAAGGACTGTTTTTT. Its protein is CASSLLAQVVERKGLFF.